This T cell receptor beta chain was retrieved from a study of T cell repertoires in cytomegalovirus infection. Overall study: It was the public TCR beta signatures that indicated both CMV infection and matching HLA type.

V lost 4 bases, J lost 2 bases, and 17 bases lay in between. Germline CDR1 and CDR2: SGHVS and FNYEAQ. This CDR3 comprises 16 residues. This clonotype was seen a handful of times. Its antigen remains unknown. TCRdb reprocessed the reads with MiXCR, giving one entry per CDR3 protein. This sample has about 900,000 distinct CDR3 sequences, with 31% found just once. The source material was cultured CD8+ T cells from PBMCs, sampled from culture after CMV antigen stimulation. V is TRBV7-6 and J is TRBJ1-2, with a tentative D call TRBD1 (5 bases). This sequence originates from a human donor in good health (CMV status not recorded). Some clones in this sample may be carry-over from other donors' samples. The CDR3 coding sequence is TGTGCCAGCAGCTCTAGCGGCGCAGGGATAAACTATGGCTACACCTTC. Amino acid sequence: CASSSSGAGINYGYTF. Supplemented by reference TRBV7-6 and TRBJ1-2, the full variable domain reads GAGVSQSPRYKVTKRGQDVALRCDPISGHVSLYWYRQALGQGPEFLTYFNYEAQQDKSGLPNDRFSAERPEGSISTLTIQRTEQRDSAMYRCASSSSGAGINYGYTFGSGTRLTVV.